This TCR beta chain was recovered during a study of shared clonotypes between healthy human individuals. Trimming pared 4 bases from V and 1 base from J, leaving 11 bases between. Looked up from germline, CDR1 is MNHNS and CDR2 is SASEGT. The CDR3 loop spans 15 amino acids. Here immunoSEQ multiplex PCR was the method, and the copy in TCRdb shows in-frame clones only, minus some. The sample holds 1 million to 1.2 million clones, about 80% seen once. The V gene is TRBV6-1, the J gene TRBJ1-5; D possibly corresponds to TRBD1 (5 bases). The sequenced material came from memory CD4+ T cells from PBMCs. Stated subset: CD45RA-negative fraction. The TCR was taken from a man in his late teens or twenties in good health. Some clones in this sample may be carry-over from other donors' samples. This CDR3 is CASSARGQSNQPQHF. The DNA of the CDR3 is TGTGCCAGCAGTGCTAGGGGTCAAAGCAATCAGCCCCAGCATTTT.